The entry that follows covers one T cell receptor beta chain sequence. Its matching antigen is unknown. The CDR3 totals 14 residues. V lost 4 bases to trimming and J lost 6 bases; unmatched junction nucleotides: 7. In germline, CDR1 is SGHRS, CDR2 YFSETQ. This entry is derived from a study of blood T cells in healthy people across ages. Broader study findings: Age brought a roughly linear fall in TCR beta diversity measured per million T cells. Whereas aged donors had fewer naive CD4+ cells, long-lived donors had more of them and higher diversity.

A second PCR, run for about 6 to 11 cycles, used a sample-barcoded 5' primer plus a J-beta primer mix. The template-switch adaptor, which had 12 random nucleotides, put a tag on each cDNA molecule. TCRdb re-called the 5' RACE reads with MiXCR, one entry per CDR3 protein. The data contain about 780,000 distinct CDR3 sequences, approximately 24% of them singletons. The same data also went into a second study, on T cells of mothers and their children. From that paper: The sample comes from fewer than 10 healthy Caucasian donors: mothers and children.

The clonotype comes from a boy younger than 18 in good health. This chain links TRBV5-1 with TRBJ1-2; 9 nucleotides agree with TRBD1. Sequenced input: blood. The CDR3 DNA reads TGCGCCAGCAGCATTACAGGGGGCCCCCATGGCTACACCTTC. Its protein product is CASSITGGPHGYTF.